Below are 9 T cell receptor beta chains sequenced from a single sample in a study of beta chain features in type 1 diabetes. Sequenced material consisted of expressed TCRB transcripts (all of the isolated RNA was reverse transcribed). This table comes from immunoSEQ multiplex PCR, and its TCRdb copy is limited to in-frame clones, with some not included. The sample lists about 150,000 clones; 11% were seen once. The sequenced material came from central memory CD4+ T cells from blood. The receptor source for this set is a man younger than 35 in good health.

This clone was seen only a few times. The chain combines TRBV28 with TRBJ2-7, with D unresolved. V gave up 6 bases and J gave up 0 bases, with 15 bases separating them. CDR3 length: 15 amino acids. Per the germline V gene, CDR1 is MDHEN and CDR2 is SYDVKM. DNA of the CDR3: TGTGCCAGCAGCTCTTTTCAGGAGTACTCCTACGAGCAGTACTTC. This sequence encodes CASSSFQEYSYEQYF.

The J gene is TRBJ2-7, the V gene TRBV25-1; 8 nucleotides line up with TRBD1. After removal of 0 bases from V and 5 bases from J, the junction contained 6 bases not matched to a gene. CDR1 is MGHDK and CDR2 is SYGVNS in the germline V gene. This CDR3 comprises 15 residues. In DNA form, the CDR3 reads TGTGCCAGCAGTGAATACGGACAGGGTCGGGACGAGCAGTACTTC. Translating it yields CASSEYGQGRDEQYF.

This clone was counted only a few times. The chain links TRBV25-1 to TRBJ1-4; D gene ambiguous. The CDR3 loop spans 14 amino acids. Germline V CDR1 and CDR2: MGHDK, SYGVNS. Trimming pared 3 bases from V and 4 bases from J, leaving 9 bases between. The CDR3 bases are TGTGCCAGCAGTGAGTTAAGGATTAATGAAAAACTGTTTTTT. It is translated as CASSELRINEKLFF.

This rearrangement joins TRBV7-2 to TRBJ2-4, with D possibly TRBD1 on 5 matching bases. The ends were cut back, 5 bases at V and 10 bases at J, with 18 bases in the middle. CDR1 is SGHTA and CDR2 is FQGNSA in the germline V gene. The CDR3 loop spans 14 amino acids. The CDR3 DNA reads as TGTGCCAGCAGCCGACAGCACAAAAAGGAGATTCAGTACTTC. Amino acids: CASSRQHKKEIQYF.

V usage is TRBV27 and J usage is TRBJ2-7, with D maybe TRBD2 (6 bases). Germline lookup yields CDR1 MNHEY and CDR2 SMNVEV (reference sequence). The length of the CDR3 is 14 residues. The V end was cut by 3 bases, the J end by 7 bases, with 16 bases between. The CDR3, as DNA: TGTGCCAGCAGTTTCGCCAGTCTCGCGGGGGAGCAGTACTTC. This gives the protein CASSFASLAGEQYF.

This clone occurred a few times. This rearrangement joins TRBV9 to TRBJ2-5; D not resolved. This CDR3 has 13 residues. The ends were cut back, 3 bases at V and 2 bases at J, with 8 bases in the middle. The V gene's germline CDR1 is SGDLS and CDR2 YYNGEE. This chain's CDR3 is CASSETLQETQYF. The CDR3 DNA reads TGTGCCAGCAGCGAGACCCTTCAAGAGACCCAGTACTTC.

This clone showed up just a few times. At one of its ends the junction is not consistent with the germline gene, which may arise from a read error. The V and J genes are TRBV14 and TRBJ2-1, with D hard to call. Germline V CDR1 and CDR2: SGHDN, FVKESK. The CDR3 is made up of 9 amino acids. The CDR3: CASSQDAIF. The CDR3 DNA reads as TGTGCCAGCAGCCAAGATGCCATCTTC.

DNA for the CDR3: TGTGCCAGCAGCTACAAATACCTGACAGGGGGCTTCTACGAGCAGTACTTC. Its protein product is CASSYKYLTGGFYEQYF. The chain links TRBV7-2 to TRBJ2-7; TRBD1 agrees at 10 bases. Germline values: CDR1 SGHTA, CDR2 FQGNSA. CDR3 length equals 17 residues. The V segment lost 4 bases and the J segment 3 bases; nucleotides outside the gene matches: 12.

The chain recombines TRBV7-2 with TRBJ1-5; D is undetermined. The CDR3 length is 14 residues. The germline CDR1 and CDR2 sequences are SGHTA and FQGNSA. Between the trimmed V and J ends, which lost 1 base and 7 bases, there was a span of 11 bases. CDR3 in amino acids: CASSLGGARQPQHF. The CDR3, as DNA: TGTGCCAGCAGCTTAGGGGGTGCACGACAGCCCCAGCATTTT.